Following are 5 T cell receptor beta chains from one sample sequenced in a study of shared clonotypes between healthy human individuals. Profiled with immunoSEQ multiplex PCR; TCRdb holds only in-frame clones, not every one. The sample carries about 2.4 million clones, roughly 93% recorded once. Material for sequencing was naive CD4+ T cells from PBMCs. Subset given: CD45RA+ positively selected. These TCRs come from a man between 18 and 29 years old in good health. Some clones in this sample may be carry-over from other donors' samples.

The chain is built from TRBV5-1 and TRBJ2-7; weak D call: TRBD1 (6 bases). This CDR3 comprises 16 residues. Trimming took 2 bases from V and 3 from J, leaving 18 bases between them. Germline CDR1 reads SGHRS; CDR2 reads YFSETQ. This chain's CDR3 is CASSFLMDSGSYEQYF. CDR3 sequence (DNA): TGCGCCAGCAGCTTTTTAATGGACAGTGGAAGCTACGAGCAGTACTTC.

V is TRBV27 and J is TRBJ2-1; D ambiguous. CDR1 MNHEY and CDR2 SMNVEV come from the germline V gene (reference sequence). This CDR3 is built from 14 residues. Trimming removed 3 bases at V and 5 bases at J, with 11 bases between. The DNA for the CDR3 is TGTGCCAGCAGTTTCCGGAACCTTCACAATGAGCAGTTCTTC. Residues: CASSFRNLHNEQFF.

The chain has TRBV5-1 and TRBJ1-1; weak D call: TRBD1 (5 bases). CDR3 length: 16 residues. Germline CDR1 and CDR2: SGHRS and YFSETQ. Trimming left V 2 bases short and J 0 bases short, with 14 bases between. CDR3 coding DNA: TGCGCCAGCAGCTTAGGTTCGGGACGGATGAACACTGAAGCTTTCTTT. This codes for CASSLGSGRMNTEAFF.

This chain joins TRBV9 and TRBJ1-3; 7 bases are a match to TRBD1. This CDR3 is 17 amino acids long. V lost 3 bases, J lost 4 bases, and 13 bases stayed unmatched. CDR1 and CDR2 from the germline V gene are SGDLS and YYNGEE. The CDR3 DNA sequence: TGTGCCAGCAGCGCCCGACGACGACAGGGTTTCGGAAACACCATATATTTT. The encoded protein is CASSARRRQGFGNTIYF.

The gene calls are TRBV18 and TRBJ1-2, with 10 bases that match TRBD1. The V and J ends lost 3 bases and 13 bases, in that order; junction bases with no gene match: 8. CDR3 length: 13 residues. Germline V gives CDR1 KGHSH, CDR2 LQKENI. The CDR3, as DNA: TGTGCCAGCTCACCCGGGACAGGGGAACCACTCACCTTC. This sequence encodes CASSPGTGEPLTF. Filled out from reference TRBV18 and TRBJ1-2, the complete variable domain reads NAGVMQNPRHLVRRRGQEARLRCSPMKGHSHVYWYRQLPEEGLKFMVYLQKENIIDESGMPKERFSAEFPKEGPSILRIQQVVRGDSAAYFCASSPGTGEPLTFGSGTRLTVV.